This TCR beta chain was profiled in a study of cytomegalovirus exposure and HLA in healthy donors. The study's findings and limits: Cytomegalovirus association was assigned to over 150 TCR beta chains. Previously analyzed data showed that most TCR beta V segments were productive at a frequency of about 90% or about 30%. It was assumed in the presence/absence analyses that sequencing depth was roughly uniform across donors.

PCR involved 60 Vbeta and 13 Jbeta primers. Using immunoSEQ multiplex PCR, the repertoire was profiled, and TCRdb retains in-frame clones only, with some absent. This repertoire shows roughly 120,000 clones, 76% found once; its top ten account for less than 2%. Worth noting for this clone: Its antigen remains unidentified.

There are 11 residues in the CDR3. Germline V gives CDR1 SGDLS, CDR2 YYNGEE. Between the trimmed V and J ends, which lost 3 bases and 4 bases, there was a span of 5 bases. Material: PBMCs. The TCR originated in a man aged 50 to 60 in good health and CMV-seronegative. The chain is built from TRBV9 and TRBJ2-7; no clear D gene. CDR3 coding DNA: TGTGCCAGCAGCGCCTATTACGAGCAGTACTTC. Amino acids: CASSAYYEQYF.